Listed below are T cell receptor beta chains from one sample, sequenced in a study of T cells after yellow fever vaccination. TCRdb analysed the 5' RACE reads with MiXCR anew, one entry per CDR3 protein. The data contain about 630,000 distinct CDR3 sequences, 9% to 15% of them singletons. The sample was PBMCs, taken on the day of the yellow fever booster vaccination. The receptors were sampled from a man aged 25 to 40 who received the YFV17D yellow fever vaccine. CDR3s include the opening cysteine and the closing phenylalanine or tryptophan. D genes are given only for firm matches. For some rows the clone size is stated as once, few or many, or as a class when expanded; others skip it.

clone size	J gene	V gene	D gene	CDR3 DNA	CDR3 protein
.	TRBJ2-7	TRBV5-1	.	TGCGCCAGCAGCTTTATTGTGGGGGCATCCGAGCAGTACTTC	CASSFIVGASEQYF
few	TRBJ2-1	TRBV6-1	TRBD2	TGTGCCAGCAGTCCGCTAGCGGGTTCGCACAATGAGCAGTTCTTC	CASSPLAGSHNEQFF
.	TRBJ1-1	TRBV28	.	TGTGCCAGCAGTCCCTTCATACAGACAGCGAACACTGAAGCTTTCTTT	CASSPFIQTANTEAFF
.	TRBJ2-1	TRBV9	TRBD2	TGTGCCAGCAGCGCCGCAGCAGGGACTAGCGGGAGCAATGAGCAGTTCTTC	CASSAAAGTSGSNEQFF
few	TRBJ1-2	TRBV20-1	TRBD1	TGCAGTGCTAGAGCCAGGGGGAGCTTC	CSARARGSF
few	TRBJ2-5	TRBV15	.	TGTGCCACCAGCAGAGACAGGGCTGGGAAGACCCAGTACTTC	CATSRDRAGKTQYF
many	TRBJ2-3	TRBV5-1	.	TGCGCCAGCAGTTCTGGAGGTGGAGATACGCAGTATTTT	CASSSGGGDTQYF
.	TRBJ2-7	TRBV20-1	.	TGCAGTGCTAGAGCGTCGGGGGCAGGGGGGACCTACGAGCAGTACTTC	CSARASGAGGTYEQYF
few	TRBJ2-1	TRBV12-5	TRBD1	TGTGCTAGTGGTAGCCAGGGGGCTAGCTCCTACAATGAGCAGTTCTTC	CASGSQGASSYNEQFF
many	TRBJ1-2	TRBV3-1	.	TGTGCCAGCAGCCAAGGGTTGGACAGCATAGGCTACACCTTC	CASSQGLDSIGYTF
few	TRBJ2-3	TRBV7-8	.	TGTGCCAGCAGCTTAGCGGGATCCCAGCGAGCCAGCACAGATACGCAGTATTTT	CASSLAGSQRASTDTQYF
few	TRBJ2-1	TRBV10-2	.	TGCGCCAGCAGTGAGCTGGTTGCACAGGAGGAGTTCTTC	CASSELVAQEEFF
few	TRBJ2-6	TRBV29-1	.	TGCAGCGTCACAGGGAGCCCTGGGGCCAACGTCCTGACTTTC	CSVTGSPGANVLTF
few	TRBJ1-4	TRBV27	TRBD1	TGTGCCAGCAGCTCCCGGGACAGTAATGAAAAACTGTTTTTT	CASSSRDSNEKLFF
few	TRBJ2-1	TRBV6-2/TRBV6-3	.	TGTGCCAGCAGTCGCCTAGCTAACAATGAGCAGTTCTTC	CASSRLANNEQFF
.	TRBJ2-2	TRBV9	.	TGTGCCAGCTCCGTGTACGGAGGAGACACCGGGGAGCTGTTTTTT	CASSVYGGDTGELFF
few	TRBJ1-2	TRBV15	.	TGTGCCACCAGCAGAGATTACGGGGGACTCTATGGCTACACCTTC	CATSRDYGGLYGYTF
.	TRBJ2-1	TRBV7-8	TRBD1	TGTGCCAGCAGCTCCCACAGGGGGCCCACCAATGAGCAGTTCTTC	CASSSHRGPTNEQFF
few	TRBJ2-4	TRBV2	.	TGTGCCACCCTAAACCCAGCCAAAAACATTCAGTACTTC	CATLNPAKNIQYF
.	TRBJ1-4	TRBV20-1	.	TGCAGTGCTAGGAAGATAAGCGAAAAACTGTTTTTT	CSARKISEKLFF
.	TRBJ2-3	TRBV6-6	.	TGTGCCAGCAGTTACGGCCCAGATACGCAGTATTTT	CASSYGPDTQYF
few	TRBJ2-2	TRBV6-5	.	TGTGCCACCCGATCCGGGGAGCTGTTTTTT	CATRSGELFF
.	TRBJ2-3	TRBV20-1	TRBD1	TGCAGTGCTAGAGATCAACGGGACAGAAAAGATACGCAGTATTTT	CSARDQRDRKDTQYF
once	TRBJ2-3	TRBV5-1	.	TGCGCCAGCAGCTCAGGTAGCGGTACTCCTAGCACAGATACGCAGTATTTT	CASSSGSGTPSTDTQYF
few	TRBJ2-1	TRBV7-2	.	TGTGCCAGCAGCTTAGGTCTGGTCCCCGGCGGTGAGCAGTTCTTC	CASSLGLVPGGEQFF
few	TRBJ2-6	TRBV20-1	.	TGCAGTGCTAGAGTTCACAGCCACTCTGGGGCCAACGTCCTGACTTTC	CSARVHSHSGANVLTF
.	TRBJ2-5	TRBV6-2/TRBV6-3	.	TGTGCCAGCACTGATGGGGAGACCCAGTACTTC	CASTDGETQYF
many	TRBJ2-1	TRBV12-3/TRBV12-4	.	TGTGCCAGCAGTCCTAGCTGTCCCCCCGGGTGTGAGCAGTTCTTC	CASSPSCPPGCEQFF
few	TRBJ1-3	TRBV7-8	.	TGTGCCAGCAGCCCGGCAAGGATTTCAGGAAACACCATATATTTT	CASSPARISGNTIYF
many	TRBJ2-1	TRBV2	TRBD2	TGTGCCAGCAACCGGGACTACAACAATGAGCAGTTCTTC	CASNRDYNNEQFF
.	TRBJ2-2	TRBV27	TRBD1	TGTGCCAGTCGTCACAACAGGGGCTCGAACACCGGGGAGCTGTTTTTT	CASRHNRGSNTGELFF
.	TRBJ2-4	TRBV18	.	TGTGCCAGCTCACCACCCCTGAACCACATTCAGTACTTC	CASSPPLNHIQYF
.	TRBJ2-7	TRBV14	TRBD2	TGTGCCAGCAGCCAAGGCACTAGCGGGAGTCGTCTCGAGCAGTACTTC	CASSQGTSGSRLEQYF
.	TRBJ1-5	TRBV7-9	TRBD1	TGTGCCAGCAGCCATCAGACAGGGCTATCGAGCAATCAGCCCCAGCATTTT	CASSHQTGLSSNQPQHF
.	TRBJ2-2	TRBV15	TRBD2	TGTGCCACCAGCAGAGACCCCGAGCGGGAGGGCACCACCGGGGAGCTGTTTTTT	CATSRDPEREGTTGELFF
.	TRBJ2-1	TRBV20-1	.	TGCAGTGCTAGAGGGCCAGGGGATGAGCAGTTCTTC	CSARGPGDEQFF
few	TRBJ2-1	TRBV12-3/TRBV12-4	.	TGTGCCAGCAGTCTGGACAGAACCTACAATGAGCAGTTCTTC	CASSLDRTYNEQFF
few	TRBJ1-1	TRBV7-9	.	TGTGCCAGCAGCTTAGACGGCGCGGGAGCTTTCTTT	CASSLDGAGAFF
.	TRBJ2-7	TRBV11-3	TRBD2	TGTGCCAGCAGCCGAGCCCTCACCGGGACTAGCGGCTCCTACGAGCAGTACTTC	CASSRALTGTSGSYEQYF
.	TRBJ2-7	TRBV29-1	.	TGCAGCGTTAACACGAGGGGCGAGCAGTACTTC	CSVNTRGEQYF
few	TRBJ2-7	TRBV14	.	TGTGCCAGCAGCCAGCGGGGTGCCACTCCAGGAATGGGTGAGCAGTACTTC	CASSQRGATPGMGEQYF
few	TRBJ2-2	TRBV7-2	.	TGTGCCAGCAGCTTGCTATCTGGAGGACGAAACACCGGGGAGCTGTTTTTT	CASSLLSGGRNTGELFF
few	TRBJ2-7	TRBV6-1	.	TGTGCCAGCAGACCCCCGGGACAAAGCAACGAGCAGTACTTC	CASRPPGQSNEQYF
.	TRBJ1-1	TRBV28	.	TGTGCCAGCAGTTTCCACAGGGATGTCCCTGAAGCTTTCTTT	CASSFHRDVPEAFF
few	TRBJ2-6	TRBV12-3/TRBV12-4	.	TGTGCCAGCACCCACGGAGGGGCCAACGTCCTGACTTTC	CASTHGGANVLTF
many	TRBJ2-7	TRBV18	TRBD1	TGTGCCAGCTCCGGGACAGGGGCCTCCTACGAGCAGTACTTC	CASSGTGASYEQYF
.	TRBJ2-1	TRBV7-9	TRBD2	TGTGCCAGCAGCTACTCGGGACTAGTTCGCAATGAGCAGTTCTTC	CASSYSGLVRNEQFF
many	TRBJ1-1	TRBV7-2	.	TGTGCCAGCAGCCCCCAGACGGGGCGCACTGAAGCTTTCTTT	CASSPQTGRTEAFF
.	TRBJ2-5	TRBV20-1	.	TGCAGTGCTAGAGATCCGGATACCCAAGAGACCCAGTACTTC	CSARDPDTQETQYF
.	TRBJ2-3	TRBV19	.	TGTGCCAGTAGTATAGCGGGTACTACTAGCACAGATACGCAGTATTTT	CASSIAGTTSTDTQYF
.	TRBJ1-1	TRBV9	.	TGTGCCAGCAGCGTGGGGGGCATGACTGAAGCTTTCTTT	CASSVGGMTEAFF